This T cell receptor (beta chain) was obtained from a study of T cell changes during pregnancy in multiple sclerosis. Sequencing used immunoSEQ multiplex PCR; TCRdb keeps in-frame clones, though not all of them. The table has over 70,000 clones, 90% to 95% seen once. Germline V gene sequence: CDR1 MGHDK, CDR2 SYGVNS. CDR3 length: 14 residues. J gave up 2 bases and V 3 bases, and 2 bases lay outside the gene matches. This receptor was obtained from a female donor with multiple sclerosis, enrolled in a pregnancy study. V gene TRBV25-1 combines with J gene TRBJ1-2, with 8 bases matching TRBD1. The sequencing used peripheral blood, collected in the third trimester of pregnancy. The CDR3 bases are TGTGCCAGCAGTGACAGGGGGCGCAACTATGGCTACACCTTC. It yields the protein CASSDRGRNYGYTF.